The T cell receptor beta chain under discussion was sequenced for a study of vaccination and CD4 T cells after COVID-19. As for the study in general: The makeup of the convalescents was six males and four females, two of them Hispanic.

With 4 bases removed from V and 1 base from J, the gap between germline ends came to 9 bases. Germline loops: CDR1 MGHRA, CDR2 YSYEKL. This CDR3 has 14 residues. Cultured CD4+ T cell DNA underwent sequencing with the Oncomine TCR Beta short-read assay. TCRdb redid the calling of the PCR reads with MiXCR, one entry per CDR3 protein. The sample lists 4,500 to 5,500 distinct CDR3 sequences; approximately 40% were seen once. On this clonotype itself: Its antigen is undetermined.

Treatment: approximately 9-day PBMC culture with coronavirus spike peptide pools or control peptides (ViraFEST assay). Before the COVID-19 pandemic (2011-2018), CD4+ T cells were obtained from the unexposed donor. The TCR was taken from a human donor in good health. This chain links TRBV4-1 with TRBJ2-3; D is unresolved. The sequenced sample consisted of CD4+ T cells from blood, cultured in vitro. For the CDR3, the DNA is TGCGCCAGCAGCCCAAGCACAGGCACAGATACGCAGTATTTT. It is translated as CASSPSTGTDTQYF.